One and the same sample provided the 30 T cell receptor beta chains below, sequenced in a study of shared clonotypes between healthy human individuals. Clones were sequenced by immunoSEQ multiplex PCR, and TCRdb holds only the in-frame ones, with some missing. This table holds roughly 500,000 clones, 78% found once. The sample consisted of PBMCs. The source of these receptors is a woman in her 40s in good health. Some clones in this sample may be carry-over from other donors' samples.

Only one count was recorded for this clone. V gene TRBV7-2 combines with J gene TRBJ2-1; TRBD1 aligns across 10 bases. The CDR3 totals 14 residues. CDR1 is SGHTA and CDR2 is FQGNSA in the germline V gene. V lost 3 bases and J lost 7; bases outside the gene matches: 3. The CDR3 DNA sequence: TGTGCCAGCAGCTTCGACAGGGGGCCAAATGAGCAGTTCTTC. This sequence encodes CASSFDRGPNEQFF.

Comments on this clone: The same CDR3 can be traced to other DNA sequences in this sample. The chain is built from TRBV6-5 and TRBJ2-1, with 7 bases lining up with TRBD1. The trim removed 0 bases at V and 2 bases at J, leaving 1 base unmatched. CDR1 MNHEY and CDR2 SVGAGI come from the germline V gene. The CDR3 has 15 residues. CDR3 in amino acids: CASSYSGQPYNEQFF. For the CDR3, the DNA is TGTGCCAGCAGTTACTCGGGACAGCCCTACAATGAGCAGTTCTTC.

The chain is built from TRBV15 and TRBJ1-5; D possibly corresponds to TRBD1 (5 bases). V lost 3 bases and J 3 bases, leaving 21 bases between the germline ends. Germline assignment: CDR1 LNHNV and CDR2 YYDKDF (reference sequence). This CDR3 has 18 amino acids. The chain's CDR3 is CATSRRRDGGWNNQPQHF. CDR3 coding DNA: TGTGCCACCAGCAGGCGGAGGGACGGAGGATGGAACAATCAGCCCCAGCATTTT.

V is TRBV7-9 and J is TRBJ2-7, with a weak D call TRBD2 (5 bases). The germline V gene encodes CDR1 SEHNR and CDR2 FQNEAQ (reference sequence). The CDR3 is 14 amino acids. V gave up 6 bases and J gave up 0 bases, with 12 bases separating them. In DNA, the CDR3 is TGTGCCAGCAGTTACGAGGGCGGCTCCTACGAGCAGTACTTC. This translates into CASSYEGGSYEQYF.

This clone was detected many times. The gene calls are TRBV18 and TRBJ2-1; 10 nucleotides match TRBD1. There are 15 residues in the CDR3. CDR1 and CDR2 from the germline V gene are KGHSH and LQKENI. The V and J ends lost 1 base and 5 bases, in that order; junction bases with no gene match: 2. CDR3 coding DNA: TGTGCCAGCTCACCACGACAGGGGGCCAACAATGAGCAGTTCTTC. Translated, it gives CASSPRQGANNEQFF.

V and J are TRBV7-3 and TRBJ2-1; D is unclear. Germline lookup yields CDR1 SGHTA and CDR2 FQGTGA. This CDR3 has 15 amino acids. Trimming left V 5 bases short and J 0 bases short, with 11 bases between. This CDR3 reads CASSPARSSYNEQFF. CDR3 nucleotides: TGTGCCAGCAGCCCAGCACGAAGCTCCTACAATGAGCAGTTCTTC.

The chain has TRBV28 and TRBJ2-4; tentatively, D is TRBD2 (6 bases). There are 14 residues in the CDR3. The germline V gene has CDR1 MDHEN and CDR2 SYDVKM. Trimming left V 5 bases short and J 8 bases short, with 16 bases between. The CDR3 region has the DNA TGTGCCAGCAGTCCTTTGGGGGGTGGCGACATTCAGTACTTC. Encoded protein: CASSPLGGGDIQYF.

The genes are TRBV5-8 and TRBJ1-4; 10 bases line up with TRBD1. The CDR3 extends over 16 amino acids. V lost 3 bases and J lost 4; bases outside the gene matches: 6. Germline values: CDR1 SGHTS, CDR2 YDEGEE. The CDR3 bases are TGTGCCAGCAGCTCCTGGACAGGGGGTAATAATGAAAAACTGTTTTTT. It encodes CASSSWTGGNNEKLFF.

V and J are TRBV7-3 and TRBJ2-5, with TRBD1 identical over 9 bases. CDR3 length equals 14 residues. Per the germline V gene, CDR1 is SGHTA and CDR2 is FQGTGA. Germline trimming cut 5 bases from V and 4 bases from J; bases unmatched to any gene: 5. The CDR3 DNA reads as TGTGCCAGCAGCCGACAGGGGGGATTAGAGACCCAGTACTTC. It specifies CASSRQGGLETQYF.

This clone was seen a handful of times. The chain recombines TRBV9 with TRBJ2-5; D gene unclear. Trimming removed 1 base from V and 5 bases from J, with 15 bases in between. The CDR3 sequence is 15 residues long. Germline CDR1 reads SGDLS; CDR2 reads YYNGEE. The CDR3 reads CASSVSLSQPETQYF. The CDR3 DNA sequence: TGTGCCAGCAGCGTATCTCTGTCCCAACCCGAGACCCAGTACTTC. Supplemented by reference TRBV9 and TRBJ2-5, the full variable domain reads DSGVTQTPKHLITATGQRVTLRCSPRSGDLSVYWYQQSLDQGLQFLIQYYNGEERAKGNILERFSAQQFPDLHSELNLSSLELGDSALYFCASSVSLSQPETQYFGPGTRLLVL.

This clone was detected only once. The chain couples TRBV19 to TRBJ2-3, with 7 bases that match TRBD1. The CDR3 length is 13 residues. V shed 7 bases, J shed 6 bases, and the junction held 7 bases outside the gene matches. Germline CDR1 LNHDA, CDR2 SQIVND (reference sequence). CDR3 loop: CASNVQGTDTQYF. The CDR3 coding sequence is TGTGCCAGTAACGTACAGGGGACCGATACGCAGTATTTT.

This chain uses TRBV2 with TRBJ2-3; D possibly uses TRBD1 or TRBD2 (5 bases each). Trimming shortened V by 5 bases and J by 3 bases, and 33 bases separated the two germline ends. The CDR3 runs to 21 residues. The V gene's germline CDR1 is SNHLY and CDR2 FYNNEI. The DNA of the CDR3 is TGTGCCAGCAGTAAGGACTTAGGCAGGGCAGAGACGAGGATCGGAACAGATACGCAGTATTTT. Protein: CASSKDLGRAETRIGTDTQYF.

The gene calls are TRBV19 and TRBJ2-7; 7 nucleotides agree with TRBD1. The CDR3 runs 15 residues. CDR1 and CDR2 from the germline V gene are LNHDA and SQIVND (reference sequence). The ends lost 3 bases at V and 0 bases at J; junction bases unmatched: 5. DNA for the CDR3: TGTGCCAGTAGTATTCAACAGGGGAGCTCCTACGAGCAGTACTTC. Its translation is CASSIQQGSSYEQYF.

The V gene is TRBV11-2, the J gene TRBJ1-3; D not resolved. Germline assignment: CDR1 SGHAT and CDR2 FQNNGV. The CDR3 is 15 amino acids. V was clipped by 5 bases and J by 0 bases, with 11 bases between them. CDR3 loop: CASSPERRSGNTIYF. The CDR3 bases are TGTGCCAGCAGCCCCGAGCGACGCTCTGGAAACACCATATATTTT.

This chain connects TRBV28 to TRBJ1-2; D gene ambiguous. The V gene lost 3 bases and the J gene lost 7 bases, with 9 bases spanning the gap. This CDR3 comprises 12 residues. From germline, CDR1 is MDHEN and CDR2 SYDVKM. The chain's CDR3 is CASSLIRGGYTF. The CDR3 DNA sequence: TGTGCCAGCAGTTTGATACGCGGTGGCTACACCTTC.

The gene calls are TRBV5-1 and TRBJ2-3, with TRBD1 identical over 7 bases. From germline, CDR1 is SGHRS and CDR2 YFSETQ. CDR3 length: 15 amino acids. V shed 4 bases and J 2 bases; nucleotides not matched to a gene: 7. CDR3 coding DNA: TGCGCCAGCAGCCTCGACAGGGCCCCCACAGATACGCAGTATTTT. It is translated as CASSLDRAPTDTQYF.

DNA of the CDR3: TGTGCCACCAGCAGAGGAGACAGGCATAAGCAGTTCTTC. Amino acids: CATSRGDRHKQFF. J is TRBJ2-1 and V is TRBV15; perhaps TRBD1 as D (6 bases). The CDR3 covers 13 residues. Germline V lookup: CDR1 LNHNV, CDR2 YYDKDF (reference sequence). Trimming pared 1 base from V and 11 bases from J, leaving 12 bases between.

This chain connects TRBV7-8 to TRBJ2-1; unclear D gene. Germline V gene lookup returns CDR1 SGHVS and CDR2 FQNEAQ. Trimming shortened V by 6 bases and J by 9 bases, and 9 bases separated the two germline ends. CDR3 length: 11 residues. DNA of the CDR3: TGTGCCAGCAGTTCCAGCCTTGAGCAGTTCTTC. Protein: CASSSSLEQFF.

This clone was counted only a few times. The rearrangement uses TRBV29-1 and TRBJ2-3, with TRBD2 identical over 7 bases. V was pared by 4 bases and J by 1 base, with 8 bases of the junction left unmatched. Germline CDR1 is SQVTM and CDR2 is ANQGSEA. The length of the CDR3 is 15 residues. In DNA form, the CDR3 reads TGCAGCGTTGCGGGAGGCACGTGGGGCACAGATACGCAGTATTTT. Its protein product is CSVAGGTWGTDTQYF.

V usage is TRBV5-4 and J usage is TRBJ2-7, with D perhaps TRBD1 (6 bases). This CDR3 has 12 amino acids. Germline V gene sequence: CDR1 SGHNT, CDR2 YYREEE (reference sequence). Deletions cut 4 bases from V and 6 bases from J, with 11 bases between. The CDR3 bases are TGTGCCAGCAGCGCCACAGGGTTCGAGCAGTACTTC. Amino acid sequence: CASSATGFEQYF. Using reference TRBV5-4 and TRBJ2-7 for the parts outside the CDR3, the full variable domain is ETGVTQSPTHLIKTRGQQVTLRCSSQSGHNTVSWYQQALGQGPQFIFQYYREEENGRGNFPPRFSGLQFPNYSSELNVNALELDDSALYLCASSATGFEQYFGPGTRLTVT.

The chain links TRBV5-1 to TRBJ2-1; TRBD2 might be the D (5 bases). The germline CDR1 and CDR2 sequences are SGHRS and YFSETQ. Trimming pared 0 bases from V and 1 base from J, leaving 11 bases between. CDR3 size: 16 residues. CDR3 sequence: CASSLEYGISYNEQFF. CDR3 nucleotides: TGCGCCAGCAGCTTGGAGTACGGGATTTCCTACAATGAGCAGTTCTTC.

The rearrangement uses TRBV5-4 and TRBJ2-3; TRBD2 agrees at 8 bases. The ends lost 9 bases at V and 6 bases at J; junction bases unmatched: 6. CDR3 size: 12 residues. Germline assignment: CDR1 SGHNT and CDR2 YYREEE (reference sequence). The CDR3 coding sequence is TGTGCCACCGGGACTAGTTCCGATACGCAGTATTTT. Translation gives CATGTSSDTQYF. Full variable domain (remainder filled in from reference TRBV5-4 and TRBJ2-3): ETGVTQSPTHLIKTRGQQVTLRCSSQSGHNTVSWYQQALGQGPQFIFQYYREEENGRGNFPPRFSGLQFPNYSSELNVNALELDDSALYLCATGTSSDTQYFGPGTRLTVL.

The table lists this clone with a few counts. V usage is TRBV30 and J usage is TRBJ1-1, with 9 nucleotides matching TRBD1. Germline CDR1 is GTSNPN and CDR2 is SVGIG (reference sequence). V trimming: 5 bases; J trimming: 1 base; junction bases outside the gene matches: 5. The CDR3 contains 14 residues. The chain's CDR3 is CAWSPGQGNTEAFF. As DNA, the CDR3 is TGTGCCTGGTCGCCGGGACAGGGGAACACTGAAGCTTTCTTT.

In nucleotides, the CDR3 is TGTGCCAGCAGTCTAAGCGGGACTTACAATGAGCAGTTCTTC. Its translation is CASSLSGTYNEQFF. The V and J genes are TRBV2 and TRBJ2-1; 7 positions match TRBD2. The germline CDR1 and CDR2 sequences are SNHLY and FYNNEI. Losses at the gene ends were 5 bases for V and 4 bases for J; bases not matched to a gene: 5. This CDR3 is 14 amino acids long.

This sequence joins TRBV30 and TRBJ1-1; D is undetermined. Germline V lookup: CDR1 GTSNPN, CDR2 SVGIG (reference sequence). CDR3 length: 13 residues. Trimming removed 5 bases at V and 1 base at J, with 11 bases between. As DNA, the CDR3 is TGTGCCTGGGGAAAGGGAGGGAACACTGAAGCTTTCTTT. Translated: CAWGKGGNTEAFF.

This clone was seen only once. The chain employs TRBV18 and TRBJ1-1; 8 bases agree with TRBD1. V trimming: 4 bases; J trimming: 4 bases; junction bases outside the gene matches: 8. Germline assignment: CDR1 KGHSH and CDR2 LQKENI. CDR3 length: 15 residues. DNA for the CDR3: TGTGCCAGCTCACACGGACAGGGTAGGTCCACTGAAGCTTTCTTT. This encodes CASSHGQGRSTEAFF.

This clone was seen once. The CDR3 spells CASSDSGGGFYEQYF. The CDR3 DNA is TGCGCCAGCAGCGATTCGGGCGGGGGGTTCTACGAGCAGTACTTC. The chain recombines TRBV5-1 with TRBJ2-7; 8 bases are shared with TRBD2. The germline CDR1 and CDR2 sequences are SGHRS and YFSETQ. The CDR3 loop spans 15 amino acids. Trimming at V came to 4 bases and at J to 3 bases, leaving 9 bases not matched to a gene.

This chain joins TRBV5-8 and TRBJ1-1; 9 bases are a match to TRBD1. The CDR3 length is 14 residues. Trimming cost V 3 bases and J 5 bases; bases outside gene matches: 5. Germline V CDR1 and CDR2: SGHTS, YDEGEE. The CDR3 loop is CASSSGTGKTEAFF. The DNA for the CDR3 is TGTGCCAGCAGCTCCGGGACAGGGAAGACTGAAGCTTTCTTT.

The chain is built from TRBV21-1 and TRBJ1-2. TRBV21-1 is annotated as a pseudogene. This CDR3 comprises 14 residues. The CDR3 region has the DNA TGTGCCAGCAGCATAGGATACGGGGACTATGGCTACACCTTC. Its translation is CASSIGYGDYGYTF.

The CDR3 DNA reads TGTGCCAGCAGCTTGGCCAGGGGAGGAGGGAGCGAGCAGTACTTC. This gives the protein CASSLARGGGSEQYF. V gene TRBV5-6 combines with J gene TRBJ2-7, with D possibly called TRBD1 or TRBD2 (6 bases each). The germline V gene has CDR1 SGHDT and CDR2 YYEEEE. This CDR3 comprises 15 residues. With 0 bases removed from V and 6 bases from J, the gap between germline ends came to 16 bases.